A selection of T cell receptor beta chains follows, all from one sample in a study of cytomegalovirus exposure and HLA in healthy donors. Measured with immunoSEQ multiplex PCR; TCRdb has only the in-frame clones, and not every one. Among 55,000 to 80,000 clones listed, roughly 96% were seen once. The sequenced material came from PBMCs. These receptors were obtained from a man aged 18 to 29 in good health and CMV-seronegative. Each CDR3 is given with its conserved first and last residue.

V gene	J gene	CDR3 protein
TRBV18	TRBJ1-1	CASSPPTGTDTEAFF
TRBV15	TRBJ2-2	CATSRIPGLGSAGELFF
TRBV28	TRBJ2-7	CASSFQAYEQYF
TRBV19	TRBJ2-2	CASSRLRQSGELFF
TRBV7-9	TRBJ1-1	CASSLAGSGEAFF
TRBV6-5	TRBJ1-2	CASSYIRDNNYGYTF
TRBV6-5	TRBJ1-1	CASSPTGDRAEAFF
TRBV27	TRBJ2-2	CASSFRGQVGELFF
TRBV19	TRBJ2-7	CASSTGHQLTTYEQYF
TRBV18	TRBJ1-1	CASRDRGTEAFF
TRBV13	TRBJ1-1	CASRVQGRNTEAFF
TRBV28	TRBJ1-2	CASSSPRGVSNYGYTF
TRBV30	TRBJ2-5	CAWSAGAETQYF
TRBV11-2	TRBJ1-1	CASSFGTESADAFF
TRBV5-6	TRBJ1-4	CASSLAYNEKLFF
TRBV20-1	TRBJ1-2	CSALRHPGYTF
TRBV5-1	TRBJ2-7	CASTPPGGFYEQYF
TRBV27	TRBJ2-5	CASSFNRGHPQETQYF
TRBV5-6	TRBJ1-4	CASSLAGRSEKLFF
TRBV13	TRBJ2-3	CASSPYTDTQYF
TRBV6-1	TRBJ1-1	CASQKEVLRAEAFF
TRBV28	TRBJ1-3	CASSAGNTIYF
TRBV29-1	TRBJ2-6	CSVNTGTSGANVLTF
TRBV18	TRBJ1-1	CASSPPPEGTEAFF
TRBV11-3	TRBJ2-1	CASSQGGSGLGEQFF
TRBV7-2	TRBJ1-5	CASSLSPPYREDNQPQHF
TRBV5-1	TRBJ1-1	CASSFGPVGMNTEAFF
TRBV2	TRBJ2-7	CASKEQGGGSYEQYF
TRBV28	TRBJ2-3	CASSLVQDSTDTQYF
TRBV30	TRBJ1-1	CAWSVTVGNTEAFF
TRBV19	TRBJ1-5	CASSIADQPQHF
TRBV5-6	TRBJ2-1	CASSQTGGPYNEQFF
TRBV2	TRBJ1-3	CASSLRPFDRGGNTIYF
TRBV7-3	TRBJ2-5	CASSLRQGIGETQYF
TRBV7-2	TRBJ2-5	CASSGALSGGAQETQYF
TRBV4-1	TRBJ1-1	CASSQGGVGGLHTEAFF
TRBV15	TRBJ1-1	CATSRGGGTEAFF
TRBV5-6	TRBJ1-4	CASSSATGGAGVGKLFF
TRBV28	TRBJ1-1	CASSPEGEGNTEAFF
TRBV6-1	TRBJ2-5	CASYAGIQETQYF
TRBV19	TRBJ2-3	CASSIGGDIGTDTQYF
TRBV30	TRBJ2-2	CAWMGQGKARRGSGELFF
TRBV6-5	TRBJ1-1	CASRRQGRRWEAFF
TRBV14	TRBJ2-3	CASSQTGGPTDTQYF
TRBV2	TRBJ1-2	CASSEVADSPYGYTF
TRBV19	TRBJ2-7	CASSINVGRAEYYEQYF
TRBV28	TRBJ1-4	CASTPLGGTNEKLFF
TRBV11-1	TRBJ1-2	CASSLARTGEATF
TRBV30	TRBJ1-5	CAWDNSVGGSPQHF
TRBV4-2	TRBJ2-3	CASSPDGGGLGTQYF
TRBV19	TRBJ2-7	CASSIIPLAGQRYEQYF
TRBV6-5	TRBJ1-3	CASSYSTPGNTIYF
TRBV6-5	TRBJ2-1	CASSERGLNEQFF
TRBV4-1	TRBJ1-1	CASSHSGDTEAFF
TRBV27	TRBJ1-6	CASRSPRDSYSPLHF